Described below is a single TCR beta chain sequence and its context. Sequencing was performed with immunoSEQ multiplex PCR; in TCRdb, only in-frame clones are kept and a portion is missing. The table records tens of thousands of clones, 80% to 95% of them present only once. The sample is drawn from a study of technical replicates of blood from several donors. This CDR3 spans 14 amino acids. Per germline, CDR1 SGHAT and CDR2 FQNNGV. Trimming removed 5 bases from V and 3 bases from J; junction bases left unmatched: 5. The rearrangement links TRBV11-2 to TRBJ2-7, with 9 nucleotides matching TRBD1. This receptor was identified in a human donor in good health. Some clones in this sample may be carry-over from other donors' samples. The sequencing sample was made of T cells isolated from PBMCs. The CDR3 protein is CASSAGQGNYEQYF. The CDR3 bases are TGTGCCAGCAGCGCGGGACAGGGAAACTACGAGCAGTACTTC.